This T cell receptor beta chain is drawn from a study of cytomegalovirus exposure and HLA in healthy donors. CDR1 is SGHRS and CDR2 is YFSETQ in the germline V gene. The CDR3 runs 12 residues. V gave up 4 bases and J gave up 5 bases, with 9 bases separating them. With 60 Vbeta and 13 Jbeta primers, the PCR was carried out. Repertoires were generated with immunoSEQ multiplex PCR, while TCRdb's copy carries only in-frame clones and drops some. The profile shows approximately 150,000 clones, about 72% of them singletons. The source is a man aged 30 to 45 in good health and CMV-seropositive. The sequenced material came from PBMCs. This chain uses TRBV5-1 with TRBJ1-2; tentatively, D is TRBD1 (5 bases). The CDR3 sequence is CASSPQDYGYTF. DNA for the CDR3: TGCGCCAGCAGCCCACAGGATTATGGCTACACCTTC.